This record concerns one T cell receptor (beta chain) sequence. The source of the sample is a study of blood T cell repertoires in COVID-19. About the study: There were acute and convalescent COVID-19 samples, and they came from the United States, Italy and Spain. T cells, B-cell-depleted T cells, or PBMCs supplied cDNA or gDNA.

In the authors' methods: Scientists estimated how many nucleated cells there were by amplifying reference gene primers. TCRdb keeps only in-frame clones here, not all; method: immunoSEQ multiplex PCR. V and J calls and clone size are copied from that table; D and trimming were computed from the DNA. The data contain roughly 200,000 clones, approximately 84% of them singletons. Deletions cut 0 bases from V and 4 bases from J, with 12 bases between. CDR3 length equals 15 residues. Germline values: CDR1 PRHDT, CDR2 FYEKMQ (reference sequence). J is TRBJ1-2 and V is TRBV13; maybe TRBD1 (5 bases). The TCR was taken from a man aged 50 to 60 with active or convalescent COVID-19. The material sequenced was peripheral blood. Here the CDR3 reads CASSLGPRQLYGYTF. The CDR3 nucleotides read TGTGCCAGCAGCTTAGGCCCACGACAGCTCTATGGCTACACCTTC. The full variable domain, with the rest looked up from reference TRBV13 and TRBJ1-2, is AAGVIQSPRHLIKEKRETATLKCYPIPRHDTVYWYQQGPGQDPQFLISFYEKMQSDKGSIPDRFSAQQFSDYHSELNMSSLELGDSALYFCASSLGPRQLYGYTFGSGTRLTVV.